These T cell receptor beta chains were read from a single sample in a study of cytomegalovirus exposure and HLA in healthy donors. Libraries were prepared by immunoSEQ multiplex PCR; TCRdb keeps only in-frame clonotypes and omits some of them. The data hold 120,000 to 150,000 clones, with around 78% observed a single time. Material for sequencing was PBMCs. The receptors originated from a woman in her 40s in good health and CMV-seropositive. Each CDR3 is given without its conserved first and last residue. The D gene is left open where the match is weak. Size tells how often a clone was seen (once, few, many) or the class of an expanded clone, and some rows leave it out.

D: TRBD1; V: TRBV5-1; size: NA; CDR3: ASSKSGGYPRNINEQF
D: NA; V: TRBV6-1; size: few; CDR3: ASSEGRDTQY
D: NA; V: TRBV27; size: NA; CDR3: ASSPTATYEQY
D: NA; V: TRBV7-9; size: NA; CDR3: ASSSGNQPQH
D: TRBD2; V: TRBV10-3; size: NA; CDR3: AISDQRGNEQF
D: TRBD2; V: TRBV6-6; size: NA; CDR3: ASRRGRRTDTQY
D: NA; V: TRBV10-3; size: NA; CDR3: AISQTNEQF
D: NA; V: TRBV7-7; size: NA; CDR3: ASSLDASREQY
D: NA; V: TRBV18; size: NA; CDR3: ASSLPERALEQY
D: NA; V: TRBV5-1; size: NA; CDR3: ASSAYTLASEQF
D: TRBD2; V: TRBV15; size: NA; CDR3: ATSKGTSDTGELF
D: NA; V: TRBV28; size: NA; CDR3: ASGTYEQY
D: NA; V: TRBV5-4; size: NA; CDR3: ASSGGGLATNEQF
D: NA; V: TRBV19; size: NA; CDR3: ASLDGGANQPQH
D: NA; V: TRBV7-9; size: NA; CDR3: ASSYLGTQY
D: NA; V: TRBV7-8; size: NA; CDR3: ASRGSGVGGGELF
D: TRBD2; V: TRBV11-2; size: NA; CDR3: ASSFPGLASHEQY
D: NA; V: TRBV7-9; size: NA; CDR3: ASSLGAVGSEKLF
D: NA; V: TRBV18; size: NA; CDR3: ASSWGDSREQY
D: TRBD2; V: TRBV28; size: NA; CDR3: ASSFPGLAGKNTGELF
D: TRBD2; V: TRBV4-1; size: NA; CDR3: ATGTSGVSDTQY
D: NA; V: TRBV28; size: once; CDR3: ASRDRNTGELF
D: TRBD2; V: TRBV7-9; size: NA; CDR3: ASSRLAGDPKY
D: TRBD2; V: TRBV7-9; size: NA; CDR3: ASSRPGLAGGTQY
D: TRBD2; V: TRBV9; size: NA; CDR3: ASSEGLAGVGYEQY
D: NA; V: TRBV7-2; size: NA; CDR3: ASSADRNTEAF
D: NA; V: TRBV2; size: few; CDR3: ASSESRGDTEAF
D: TRBD1; V: TRBV27; size: NA; CDR3: ASSLSGTGVYEQY
D: TRBD2; V: TRBV10-3; size: many; CDR3: AIGLALLEQY
D: NA; V: TRBV18; size: NA; CDR3: ASSPPSSYEAF
D: TRBD2; V: TRBV2; size: NA; CDR3: ASRMTSPLKRSYEQY
D: TRBD2; V: TRBV7-8; size: NA; CDR3: ASSSEGSGRVNNEQF
D: NA; V: TRBV9; size: NA; CDR3: ASSSGTRYGYT